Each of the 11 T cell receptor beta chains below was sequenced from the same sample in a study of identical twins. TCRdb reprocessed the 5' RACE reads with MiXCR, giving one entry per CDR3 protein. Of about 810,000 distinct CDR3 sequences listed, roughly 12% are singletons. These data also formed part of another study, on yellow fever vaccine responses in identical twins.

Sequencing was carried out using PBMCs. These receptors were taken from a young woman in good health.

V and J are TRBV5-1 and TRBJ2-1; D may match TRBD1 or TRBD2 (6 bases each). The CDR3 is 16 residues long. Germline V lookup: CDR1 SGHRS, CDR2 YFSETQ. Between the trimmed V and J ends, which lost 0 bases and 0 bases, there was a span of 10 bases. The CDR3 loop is CASSLGRGNSYNEQFF. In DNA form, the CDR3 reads TGCGCCAGCAGCTTGGGGAGGGGGAACTCCTACAATGAGCAGTTCTTC.

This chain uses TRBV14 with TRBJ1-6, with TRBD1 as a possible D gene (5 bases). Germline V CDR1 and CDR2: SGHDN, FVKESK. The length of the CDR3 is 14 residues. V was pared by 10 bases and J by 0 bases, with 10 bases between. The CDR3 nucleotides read TGTGCCACTCGGGGGAGCTCCTATAATTCACCCCTCCACTTT. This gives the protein CATRGSSYNSPLHF.

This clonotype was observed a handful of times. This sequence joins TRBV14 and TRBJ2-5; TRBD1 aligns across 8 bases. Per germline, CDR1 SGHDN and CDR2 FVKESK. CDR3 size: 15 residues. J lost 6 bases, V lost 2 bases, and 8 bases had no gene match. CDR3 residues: CASSQKTGEGKTQYF. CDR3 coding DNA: TGTGCCAGCAGCCAAAAGACAGGGGAAGGAAAGACCCAGTACTTC.

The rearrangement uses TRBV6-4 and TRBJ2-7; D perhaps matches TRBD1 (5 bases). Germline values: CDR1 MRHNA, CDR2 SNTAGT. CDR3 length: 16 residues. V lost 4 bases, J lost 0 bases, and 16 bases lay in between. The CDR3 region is CASSGWGIQGSYEQYF. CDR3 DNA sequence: TGTGCCAGCAGTGGCTGGGGCATCCAAGGCTCCTACGAGCAGTACTTC.

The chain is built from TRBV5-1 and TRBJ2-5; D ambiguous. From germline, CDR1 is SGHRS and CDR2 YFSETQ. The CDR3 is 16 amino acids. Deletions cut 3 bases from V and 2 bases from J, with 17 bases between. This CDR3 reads CASSSLGEKKQETQYF. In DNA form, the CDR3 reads TGCGCCAGCAGCTCACTCGGCGAGAAGAAGCAAGAGACCCAGTACTTC.

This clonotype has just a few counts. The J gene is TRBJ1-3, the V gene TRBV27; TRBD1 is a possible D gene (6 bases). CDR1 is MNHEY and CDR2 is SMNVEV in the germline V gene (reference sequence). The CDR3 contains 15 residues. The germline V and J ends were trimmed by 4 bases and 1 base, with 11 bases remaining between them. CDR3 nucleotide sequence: TGTGCCAGCAGTTCTATCAGGGGTTCTGGAAACACCATATATTTT. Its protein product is CASSSIRGSGNTIYF.

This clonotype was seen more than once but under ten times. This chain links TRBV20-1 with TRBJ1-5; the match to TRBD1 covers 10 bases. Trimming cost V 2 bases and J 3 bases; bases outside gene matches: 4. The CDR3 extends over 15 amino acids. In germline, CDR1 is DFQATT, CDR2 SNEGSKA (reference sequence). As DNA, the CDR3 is TGCAGTGCTAGACCCGGGACAGGGGACAATCAGCCCCAGCATTTT. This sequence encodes CSARPGTGDNQPQHF.

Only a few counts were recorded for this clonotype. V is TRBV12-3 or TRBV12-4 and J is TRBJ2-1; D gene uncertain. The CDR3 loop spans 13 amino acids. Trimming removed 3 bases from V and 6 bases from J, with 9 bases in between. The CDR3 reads CASSFFRSNEQFF. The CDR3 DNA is TGTGCCAGCAGTTTTTTTCGGAGCAATGAGCAGTTCTTC.

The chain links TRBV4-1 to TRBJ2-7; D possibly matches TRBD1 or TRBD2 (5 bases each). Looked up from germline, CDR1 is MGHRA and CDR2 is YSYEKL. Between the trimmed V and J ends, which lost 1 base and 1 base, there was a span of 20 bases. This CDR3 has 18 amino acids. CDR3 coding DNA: TGCGCCAGCAGCCAAGCCCAAGGCAGGGCGGGCGGATCCTACGAGCAGTACTTC. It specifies CASSQAQGRAGGSYEQYF.

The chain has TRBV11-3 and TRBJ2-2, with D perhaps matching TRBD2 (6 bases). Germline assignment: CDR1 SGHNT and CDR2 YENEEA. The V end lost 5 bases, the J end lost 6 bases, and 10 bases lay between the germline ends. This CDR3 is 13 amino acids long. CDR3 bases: TGTGCCAGCAGCCAAAGGGAGGCCGGGGAGCTGTTTTTT. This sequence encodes CASSQREAGELFF.

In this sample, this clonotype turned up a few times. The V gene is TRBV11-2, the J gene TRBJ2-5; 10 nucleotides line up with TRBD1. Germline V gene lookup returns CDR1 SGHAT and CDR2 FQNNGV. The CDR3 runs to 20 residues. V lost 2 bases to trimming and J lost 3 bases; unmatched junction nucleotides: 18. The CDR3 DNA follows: TGTGCCAGCAGCTTATATAGTGAAGGACCGCGGGACAGGGGTGAAGAGACCCAGTACTTC. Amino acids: CASSLYSEGPRDRGEETQYF.